The present entry profiles one T cell receptor (beta chain) with its context. The antigen remains undetermined. The data belong to a study of OX40 agonist ivuxolimab in advanced cancers. Turning to the study itself: Three patients, one with hepatocellular carcinoma and two with cutaneous melanoma, achieved partial responses.

Germline lookup yields CDR1 LNHDA and CDR2 SQIVND (reference sequence). Trimming removed 10 bases from V and 0 bases from J; junction bases left unmatched: 10. The CDR3 runs 16 residues. General study findings and limits: Clonal expansion from baseline to week 6 occurred in both CD4+ and CD8+ T cells. Nonresponders, in some cases, also had low normalized T-cell clonal expansion.

Method: immunoSEQ multiplex PCR; TCRdb's copy keeps in-frame clones and lacks some. The data contain roughly 69,000 clones, under 95% of them singletons. The sequence was collected from an adult with an advanced solid tumor such as melanoma, head and neck, liver or kidney cancer. The chain recombines TRBV19 with TRBJ2-1, with 9 bases matching TRBD2. The source was CD4+ or CD8+ T cells sorted from blood, collected in a trial of the OX40 agonist ivuxolimab. The CDR3 region is CATWDGSGSSYNEQFF. The DNA of the CDR3 is TGTGCCACCTGGGACGGTAGCGGGAGCTCCTACAATGAGCAGTTCTTC.